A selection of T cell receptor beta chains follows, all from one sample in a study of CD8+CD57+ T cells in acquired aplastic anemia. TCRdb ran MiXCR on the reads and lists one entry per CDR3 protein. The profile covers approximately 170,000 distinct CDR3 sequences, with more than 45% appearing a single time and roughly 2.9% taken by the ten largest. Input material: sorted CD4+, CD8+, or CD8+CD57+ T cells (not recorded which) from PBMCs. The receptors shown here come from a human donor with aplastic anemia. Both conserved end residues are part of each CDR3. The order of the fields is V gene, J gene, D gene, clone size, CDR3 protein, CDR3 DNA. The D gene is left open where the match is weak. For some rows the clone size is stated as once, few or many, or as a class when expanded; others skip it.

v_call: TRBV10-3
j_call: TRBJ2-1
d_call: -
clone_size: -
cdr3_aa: CAIRPTGQNEQFF
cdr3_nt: TGTGCCATCAGACCAACAGGGCAGAATGAGCAGTTCTTC

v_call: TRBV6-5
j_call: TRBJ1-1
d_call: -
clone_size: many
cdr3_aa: CASSYSQNTEAFF
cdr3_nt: TGTGCCAGCAGTTACTCGCAGAACACTGAAGCTTTCTTT

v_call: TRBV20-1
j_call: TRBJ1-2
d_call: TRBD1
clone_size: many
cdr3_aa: CSAEGAGTGVYGYTF
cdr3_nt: TGCAGTGCAGAGGGAGCGGGGACAGGGGTCTATGGCTACACCTTC

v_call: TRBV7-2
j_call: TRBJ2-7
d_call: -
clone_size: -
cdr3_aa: CASSQQKGSYEQYF
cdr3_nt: TGTGCCAGCAGCCAACAGAAAGGCTCCTACGAGCAGTACTTC

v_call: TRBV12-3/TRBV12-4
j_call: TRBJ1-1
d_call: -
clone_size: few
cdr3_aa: CASSSLRDGPVPEAFF
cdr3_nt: TGTGCCAGCAGTTCCCTAAGGGACGGCCCAGTGCCTGAAGCTTTCTTT

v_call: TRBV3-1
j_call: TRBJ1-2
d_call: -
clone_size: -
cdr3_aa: CASSQETGSSSGGYTF
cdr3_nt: TGTGCCAGCAGCCAAGAAACAGGGTCCTCATCGGGCGGCTACACCTTC

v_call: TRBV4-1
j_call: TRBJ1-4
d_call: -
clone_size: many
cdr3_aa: CASSQSGGLSNEKLFF
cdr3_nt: TGCGCCAGCAGCCAATCTGGTGGGCTCTCTAATGAAAAACTGTTTTTT

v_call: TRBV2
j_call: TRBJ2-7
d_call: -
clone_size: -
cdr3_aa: CASSERGEGEQYF
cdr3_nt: TGTGCCAGCAGTGAGAGGGGTGAAGGCGAGCAGTACTTC

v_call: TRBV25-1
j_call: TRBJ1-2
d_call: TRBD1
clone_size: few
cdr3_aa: CASSWGTGWAEGYTF
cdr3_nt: TGTGCCAGCAGCTGGGGGACAGGGTGGGCGGAGGGCTACACCTTC

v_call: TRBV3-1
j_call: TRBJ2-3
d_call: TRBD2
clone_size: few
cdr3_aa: CASSQETPGGRSTDTQYF
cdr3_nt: TGTGCCAGCAGCCAAGAAACCCCCGGGGGGAGAAGCACAGATACGCAGTATTTT

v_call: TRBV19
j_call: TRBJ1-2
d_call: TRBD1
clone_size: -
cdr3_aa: CASSPSRDSYGYTF
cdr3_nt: TGTGCCAGTAGTCCATCTCGGGACAGCTATGGCTACACCTTC

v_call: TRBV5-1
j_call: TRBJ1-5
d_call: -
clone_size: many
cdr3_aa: CASSLGGTNQPQHF
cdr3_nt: TGCGCCAGCAGCTTGGGAGGGACCAATCAGCCCCAGCATTTT

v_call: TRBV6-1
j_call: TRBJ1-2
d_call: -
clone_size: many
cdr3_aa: CASSESAGLYGYTF
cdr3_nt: TGTGCCAGCAGTGAAAGCGCAGGGCTTTACGGCTACACCTTC

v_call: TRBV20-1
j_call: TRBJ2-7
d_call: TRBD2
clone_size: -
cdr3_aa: CSARDRAGGNYEQYF
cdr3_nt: TGCAGTGCTAGAGATCGGGCGGGGGGTAACTACGAGCAGTACTTC

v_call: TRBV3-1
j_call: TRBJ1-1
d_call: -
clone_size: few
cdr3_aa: CASSQAGGRTEAFF
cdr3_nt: TGTGCCAGCAGCCAAGCCGGGGGGCGGACTGAAGCTTTCTTT

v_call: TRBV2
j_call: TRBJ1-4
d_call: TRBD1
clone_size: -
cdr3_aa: CASGRDRGQEKLFF
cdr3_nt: TGTGCCAGCGGACGGGACAGGGGGCAGGAAAAACTGTTTTTT

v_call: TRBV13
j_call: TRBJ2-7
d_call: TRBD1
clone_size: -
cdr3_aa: CASSPTRTGGNGEQYF
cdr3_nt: TGTGCCAGCAGCCCCACCCGGACAGGGGGAAATGGCGAGCAGTACTTC

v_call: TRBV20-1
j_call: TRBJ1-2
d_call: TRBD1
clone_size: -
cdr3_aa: CSALTGLGYGYTF
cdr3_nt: TGCAGTGCTTTGACAGGGTTAGGGTATGGCTACACCTTC

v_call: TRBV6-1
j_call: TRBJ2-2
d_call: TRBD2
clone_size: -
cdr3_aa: CASFGGGVTGELFF
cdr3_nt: TGTGCCAGCTTCGGGGGGGGCGTCACCGGGGAGCTGTTTTTT

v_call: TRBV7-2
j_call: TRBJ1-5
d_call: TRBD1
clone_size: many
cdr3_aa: CASSWDRGSNQPQHF
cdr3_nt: TGTGCCAGCAGCTGGGACAGGGGGAGCAATCAGCCCCAGCATTTT

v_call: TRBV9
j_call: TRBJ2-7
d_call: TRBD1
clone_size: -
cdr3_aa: CASSGQGDYEQYF
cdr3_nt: TGTGCCAGCAGCGGACAGGGGGACTACGAGCAGTACTTT

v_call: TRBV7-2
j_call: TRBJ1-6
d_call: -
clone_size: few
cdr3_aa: CASSQGILEPLHF
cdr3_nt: TGTGCCAGCAGCCAGGGGATTCTGGAACCCCTCCACTTT

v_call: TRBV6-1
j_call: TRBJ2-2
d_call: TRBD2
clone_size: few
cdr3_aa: CASIGLVIPGTGELFF
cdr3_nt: TGTGCCAGCATAGGACTAGTCATCCCGGGGACCGGGGAGCTGTTTTTT

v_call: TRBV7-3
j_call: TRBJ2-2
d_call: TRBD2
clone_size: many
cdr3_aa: CASSALAGVGGELFF
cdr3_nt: TGTGCCAGCAGCGCTCTAGCGGGAGTTGGCGGGGAGCTGTTTTTT

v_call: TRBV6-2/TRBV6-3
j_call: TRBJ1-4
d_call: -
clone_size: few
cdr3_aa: CASSLGLRTTNEKLFF
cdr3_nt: TGTGCCAGCAGTCTCGGACTCCGGACAACTAATGAAAAACTGTTTTTT

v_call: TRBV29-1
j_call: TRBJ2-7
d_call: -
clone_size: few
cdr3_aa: CSVEAGQYEQYF
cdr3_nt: TGCAGCGTTGAAGCAGGGCAATACGAGCAGTACTTC

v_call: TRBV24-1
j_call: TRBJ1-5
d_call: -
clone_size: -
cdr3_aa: CATSDSGQRYQPQHF
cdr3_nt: TGTGCCACCAGTGATTCTGGACAGCGATATCAGCCCCAGCATTTT

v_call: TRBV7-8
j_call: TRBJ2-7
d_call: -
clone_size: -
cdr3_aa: CASSAEAGTYEQYF
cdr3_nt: TGTGCCAGCAGCGCCGAGGCAGGGACCTACGAGCAGTACTTC

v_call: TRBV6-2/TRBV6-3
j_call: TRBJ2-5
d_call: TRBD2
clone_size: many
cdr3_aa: CASSQAGTSRETQYF
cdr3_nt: TGTGCCAGCAGTCAGGCCGGGACTAGCAGGGAGACCCAGTACTTC

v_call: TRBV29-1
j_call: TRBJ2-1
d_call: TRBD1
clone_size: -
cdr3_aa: CSPITAGGWNEQFF
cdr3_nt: TGCAGCCCTATCACGGCAGGGGGTTGGAATGAGCAGTTCTTC

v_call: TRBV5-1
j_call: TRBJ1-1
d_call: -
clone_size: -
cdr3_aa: CASSFGQGNTEAFF
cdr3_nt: TGCGCCAGCAGCTTCGGGCAGGGGAACACTGAAGCTTTCTTT

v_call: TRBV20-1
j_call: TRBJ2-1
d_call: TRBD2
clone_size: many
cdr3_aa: CSARVLAGGYNEQFF
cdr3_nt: TGCAGTGCTAGAGTACTAGCGGGGGGGTACAATGAGCAGTTCTTC

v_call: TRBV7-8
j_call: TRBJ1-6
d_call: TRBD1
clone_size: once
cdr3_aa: CASSLGDRGISYSPLHF
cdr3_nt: TGTGCCAGCAGCTTAGGGGACAGGGGAATTAGTTATTCACCCCTCCACTTT

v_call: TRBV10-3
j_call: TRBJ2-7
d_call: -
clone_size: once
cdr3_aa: CASSWDGTYEQYF
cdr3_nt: TGTGCCAGCAGCTGGGACGGTACCTACGAGCAGTACTTC

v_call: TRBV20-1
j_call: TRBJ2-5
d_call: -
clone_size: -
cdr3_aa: CSANGREETQYF
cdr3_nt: TGCAGTGCTAATGGGAGAGAAGAGACCCAGTACTTC

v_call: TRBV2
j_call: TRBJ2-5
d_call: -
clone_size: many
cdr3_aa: CASSPVGSGETQYF
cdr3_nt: TGTGCCAGCAGTCCAGTGGGGAGCGGAGAGACCCAGTACTTC

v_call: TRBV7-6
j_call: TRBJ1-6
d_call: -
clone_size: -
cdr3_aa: CASSPREGLFSPLHF
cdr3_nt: TGTGCCAGCAGCCCCAGAGAGGGGTTGTTTTCACCCCTCCACTTT